One and the same sample provided the 21 T cell receptor beta chains below, sequenced in a study of T cells in Graves' hyperthyroidism and ophthalmopathy. From RNA transcripts, TCR beta CDR3 regions were amplified. TCR CDR3 regions were first amplified by RT-PCR with HTBI primers. TCRdb processed the multiplex PCR reads anew with MiXCR; each CDR3 protein has one entry. The data hold about 250,000 distinct CDR3 sequences, with approximately 25% observed a single time. Material for sequencing was blood. These TCRs come from a woman in her thirties or forties with Graves' ophthalmopathy.

Many counts were recorded for this clonotype. V is TRBV12-3 or TRBV12-4 and J is TRBJ1-1; 7 nucleotides match TRBD1. V dropped 3 bases and J dropped 5; count of bases not matched to a gene: 6. The CDR3 totals 14 residues. CDR3 sequence (DNA): TGTGCCAGCAGTTTGACAGGGCTCGGGACTGAAGCTTTCTTT. This encodes CASSLTGLGTEAFF.

This clonotype was found many times. The rearrangement links TRBV24-1 to TRBJ2-5, with 7 bases identical to TRBD1. Germline V gene sequence: CDR1 KGHDR, CDR2 SFDVKD. J was trimmed by 5 bases and V by 4 bases; bases with no gene match: 18. There are 18 residues in the CDR3. CDR3 coding DNA: TGTGCCACCAGTGACCCGGGACAGCCCGCTCTAGCTCGGGAGACCCAGTACTTC. Amino acid sequence: CATSDPGQPALARETQYF.

This clonotype was seen repeatedly, ten times or more. The chain combines TRBV28 with TRBJ2-5; 8 nucleotides align to TRBD2. Germline assignment: CDR1 MDHEN and CDR2 SYDVKM. This CDR3 is built from 15 residues. With 4 bases clipped from V and 1 base from J, the junction kept 5 bases outside the gene matches. In nucleotides, the CDR3 is TGTGCCAGCAGTTCACAGCGGGAGCGCCAAGAGACCCAGTACTTC. Translation: CASSSQRERQETQYF.

This clonotype was picked up many times. This chain links TRBV7-9 with TRBJ2-5, with a possible D match to TRBD1 (6 bases). The CDR3 is made up of 16 amino acids. With 5 bases removed from V and 7 bases from J, the gap between germline ends came to 23 bases. Germline V CDR1 and CDR2: SEHNR, FQNEAQ (reference sequence). The CDR3 nucleotides read TGTGCCAGCAGCATCCGGGACATGGGATCCTCGGGGACCCAGTACTTC. Translating it yields CASSIRDMGSSGTQYF.

V is TRBV20-1 and J is TRBJ1-5; D not certain. CDR3 length equals 15 residues. The germline V gene encodes CDR1 DFQATT and CDR2 SNEGSKA (reference sequence). V was clipped by 3 bases and J by 0 bases, with 12 bases between them. The CDR3 spells CSARDLLNSNQPQHF. The CDR3 DNA reads as TGCAGTGCTAGGGACTTACTTAATAGCAATCAGCCCCAGCATTTT.

The chain carries TRBV24-1 and TRBJ1-1; D unclear. Germline-derived CDR1 and CDR2 are KGHDR and SFDVKD. V gave up 4 bases and J gave up 1 base, with 6 bases separating them. The CDR3 consists of 13 residues. The CDR3, as DNA: TGTGCCACCAGTGACCCCACGAACACTGAAGCTTTCTTT. Protein product: CATSDPTNTEAFF.

The sample holds a few counts of this clonotype. The chain carries TRBV5-1 and TRBJ2-5, with 15 bases fitting TRBD2. CDR1 and CDR2 (germline): SGHRS, YFSETQ. The CDR3 consists of 20 residues. J was trimmed by 4 bases and V by 4 bases; bases with no gene match: 17. CDR3 residues: CASSRGLAGGPNPQRETQYF. The DNA of the CDR3 is TGCGCCAGCAGCCGAGGACTAGCGGGAGGGCCTAACCCCCAAAGAGAGACCCAGTACTTC.

This clonotype was seen many times. CDR3 coding DNA: TGTGCCAGCAGTTTCGGGGGAGGAAACACCGGGGAGCTGTTTTTT. The encoded protein is CASSFGGGNTGELFF. The genes are TRBV12-3 or TRBV12-4 and TRBJ2-2; tentatively, D is TRBD2 (6 bases). The CDR3 is 15 residues long. The V and J ends lost 3 bases and 2 bases respectively, with 10 bases between them.

This clonotype occurred many times. V usage is TRBV6-5 and J usage is TRBJ1-1, with 10 bases matching TRBD1. The V gene's germline CDR1 is MNHEY and CDR2 SVGAGI. The CDR3 is 14 amino acids. Unmatched junction bases numbered 2, after V lost 2 bases and J lost 5 bases. The CDR3 sequence: CASSYEGQGTEAFF. CDR3 bases: TGTGCCAGCAGTTACGAGGGACAGGGGACTGAAGCTTTCTTT.

This clonotype appeared many times. This chain uses TRBV12-3 or TRBV12-4 with TRBJ2-7, with no clear D. The germline V and J ends were trimmed by 3 bases and 4 bases, with 13 bases remaining between them. This CDR3 is built from 14 residues. The CDR3 region is CASSFRPGGYEQYF. Here the CDR3 DNA reads TGTGCCAGCAGTTTCCGCCCCGGTGGGTACGAGCAGTACTTC.

Only a few counts were recorded for this clonotype. An end of the junction does not agree with germline; a read error may underlie this. The V call is TRBV18, the J call TRBJ1-1; no clear D. From germline, CDR1 is KGHSH and CDR2 LQKENI. The CDR3 has 14 amino acids. The DNA of the CDR3 is TGTGCCAGCTCTCCACTAGACGCGGCAGCTAGGGCTTTCTTT. This encodes CASSPLDAAARAFF.

J is TRBJ1-2 and V is TRBV20-1, with D unresolved. The CDR3 sequence is 14 residues long. Germline values: CDR1 DFQATT, CDR2 SNEGSKA (reference sequence). V was shortened by 3 bases and J by 4 bases, with 15 bases between the two germline ends. DNA of the CDR3: TGCAGTGCTAGGACATCCCTGCCCCTCTATGGCTACACCTTC. Amino acids: CSARTSLPLYGYTF.

This clonotype was counted ten times or more. The rearrangement links TRBV6-5 to TRBJ1-1, with no clear D. Germline CDR1 and CDR2: MNHEY and SVGAGI. There are 14 residues in the CDR3. Trimming took off 2 bases at V and 0 bases at J, with 7 bases between the two ends. Written as DNA, the CDR3 is TGTGCCAGCAGTTACGCAGGCTTGAACACTGAAGCTTTCTTT. As protein: CASSYAGLNTEAFF.

The CDR3 reads CASRTLANTDTQYF. The CDR3 DNA reads TGTGCCAGCAGGACTCTAGCGAACACAGATACGCAGTATTTT. The gene calls are TRBV28 and TRBJ2-3; TRBD2 might be the D (6 bases). The CDR3 is 14 amino acids. Germline CDR1 is MDHEN and CDR2 is SYDVKM. Trimming cost V 6 bases and J 2 bases, with 12 bases left between them.

At least ten counts were recorded for this clonotype. The CDR3 coding sequence is TGTGCCAGCAGCCAAGGTTGGGGGATGAGGGAGACCCAGTACTTC. Amino acids: CASSQGWGMRETQYF. The chain employs TRBV3-1 and TRBJ2-5; D tentatively reads TRBD1 or TRBD2 (5 bases each). From germline, CDR1 is LGHDT and CDR2 YNNKEL (reference sequence). V was shortened by 1 base and J by 5 bases, with 14 bases between the two germline ends. The CDR3 consists of 15 residues.

This clonotype has at least ten counts. The chain uses TRBV20-1 and TRBJ2-7; the match to TRBD2 covers 14 bases. J gave up 5 bases and V 5 bases, and 20 bases lay outside the gene matches. This CDR3 spans 19 amino acids. The germline V gene encodes CDR1 DFQATT and CDR2 SNEGSKA (reference sequence). The CDR3 coding sequence is TGCAGTGCTCCGTGGAACCCCGGACTAGCGGGAGGCTTTAGGGACGAGCAGTACTTC. Amino acid sequence: CSAPWNPGLAGGFRDEQYF.

The chain employs TRBV29-1 and TRBJ2-7, with 10 bases matching TRBD1. Per the germline V gene, CDR1 is SQVTM and CDR2 is ANQGSEA. The length of the CDR3 is 15 residues. V dropped 0 bases and J dropped 4; count of bases not matched to a gene: 6. CDR3 residues: CSVEEIGTGDYEQYF. CDR3 in DNA: TGCAGCGTTGAAGAGATTGGGACAGGGGATTACGAGCAGTACTTC.

V usage is TRBV30 and J usage is TRBJ2-7; D is undetermined. CDR1 and CDR2 (germline): GTSNPN, SVGIG (reference sequence). V dropped 1 base and J dropped 5 bases, with 9 bases sitting between them. The CDR3 totals 12 residues. The CDR3 loop reads CAWSESGNEQYF. CDR3 nucleotide sequence: TGTGCCTGGAGTGAGTCGGGCAACGAGCAGTACTTC.

This clonotype was seen repeatedly, ten times or more. V is TRBV10-3 and J is TRBJ1-3; no clear D gene. The CDR3 is 13 residues long. Trimming removed 4 bases at V and 0 bases at J, with 4 bases between. In germline, CDR1 is ENHRY, CDR2 SYGVKD. This CDR3 reads CAISASSGNTIYF. CDR3 bases: TGTGCCATCAGTGCGAGCTCTGGAAACACCATATATTTT.

Ten or more counts support this clonotype. The chain combines TRBV9 with TRBJ1-2, with TRBD1 as a possible D gene (5 bases). Germline lookup yields CDR1 SGDLS and CDR2 YYNGEE. Trimming pared 0 bases from V and 5 bases from J, leaving 17 bases between. This CDR3 comprises 16 residues. Here the CDR3 reads CASSVGEGSPLYGYTF. In DNA form, the CDR3 reads TGTGCCAGCAGCGTAGGGGAGGGGTCCCCGTTGTATGGCTACACCTTC. Using reference TRBV9 and TRBJ1-2 for the parts outside the CDR3, the full variable domain is DSGVTQTPKHLITATGQRVTLRCSPRSGDLSVYWYQQSLDQGLQFLIQYYNGEERAKGNILERFSAQQFPDLHSELNLSSLELGDSALYFCASSVGEGSPLYGYTFGSGTRLTVV.

This clonotype was seen many times. The chain joins TRBV28 to TRBJ1-5; no firm D call. Trimming left V 7 bases short and J 0 bases short, with 16 bases between. CDR1 MDHEN and CDR2 SYDVKM come from the germline V gene. CDR3 length equals 16 residues. CDR3 in amino acids: CASILSQGNSNQPQHF. As DNA, the CDR3 is TGTGCCAGCATTCTTTCCCAAGGCAATAGCAATCAGCCCCAGCATTTT. The whole variable domain, filled in from reference TRBV28 and TRBJ1-5, reads DVKVTQSSRYLVKRTGEKVFLECVQDMDHENMFWYRQDPGLGLRLIYFSYDVKMKEKGDIPEGYSVSREKKERFSLILESASTNQTSMYLCASILSQGNSNQPQHFGDGTRLSIL.